This T cell receptor (beta chain) emerged from a study of blood T cell repertoires in COVID-19. The wider study: The samples span acute and convalescent COVID-19 from the United States, Italy and Spain. Nucleic acid was either cDNA or gDNA, and it came from T cells, B-cell-depleted T cells, or PBMCs.

There are 13 residues in the CDR3. In germline, CDR1 is GTSNPN, CDR2 SVGIG (reference sequence). V shed 6 bases, J shed 6 bases, and the junction held 5 bases outside the gene matches. In the authors' workflow: It was from reference gene primer amplification that nucleated cell counts were estimated. The data were produced by immunoSEQ multiplex PCR, yet TCRdb's version contains in-frame clones alone and is incomplete. V and J calls and clone size are as listed in that table; D and trimming were resolved from the DNA. The sample includes tens of thousands of clones, roughly 90% of them seen just once. Followed over time, Seattle patients had been enrolled while infection was active. This clone was found once.

The TCR sequence derives from a man in his 60s with COVID-19, enrolled during active disease. This rearrangement joins TRBV30 to TRBJ2-5; TRBD1 matches 12 bases. Sequencing was carried out using peripheral blood. CDR3 nucleotides: TGTGCCTGTGCCGGGACAGGGGGCAAGACCCAGTACTTC. This gives the protein CACAGTGGKTQYF. Supplemented by reference TRBV30 and TRBJ2-5, the full variable domain reads SQTIHQWPATLVQPVGSPLSLECTVEGTSNPNLYWYRQAAGRGLQLLFYSVGIGQISSEVPQNLSASRPQDRQFILSSKKLLLSDSGFYLCACAGTGGKTQYFGPGTRLLVL.